These T cell receptor beta chains were read from a single sample in a study of cytomegalovirus exposure and HLA in healthy donors. Clones were sequenced by immunoSEQ multiplex PCR, and TCRdb holds only the in-frame ones, with some missing. Of over 110,000 clones listed, 82% were seen once; the top ten hold less than 3%. Sequenced: PBMCs. All receptors derive from a male donor in good health and CMV-seronegative. Both conserved end residues are part of each CDR3. The order of the fields is V gene, clone size, D gene, J gene, CDR3 DNA, CDR3 protein. A D gene is named only where the DNA matches it firmly. Not every row has a clone size; where given, it reads once, few, many or a size class.

v_gene: TRBV6-1
abundance: NA
d_gene: NA
j_gene: TRBJ2-7
CDR3nt: TGTGCCAGTTCCTCAGGGCAGTCCTACGAGCAGTACTTC
CDR3aa: CASSSGQSYEQYF

v_gene: TRBV4-3
abundance: NA
d_gene: TRBD1
j_gene: TRBJ1-2
CDR3nt: TGCGCCAGCAGCCAGGAAACAGGGGGCGGCTATGGCTACACCTTC
CDR3aa: CASSQETGGGYGYTF

v_gene: TRBV7-9
abundance: NA
d_gene: NA
j_gene: TRBJ2-5
CDR3nt: TGTGCCAGCAGCTTAGTCGGGGAAGAGACCCAGTACTTC
CDR3aa: CASSLVGEETQYF

v_gene: TRBV4-3
abundance: NA
d_gene: TRBD2
j_gene: TRBJ2-3
CDR3nt: TGCGCCAGCAGCCCCTTTAGCGGGGAGAGAGCAGATACGCAGTATTTT
CDR3aa: CASSPFSGERADTQYF

v_gene: TRBV5-5
abundance: NA
d_gene: TRBD1
j_gene: TRBJ2-7
CDR3nt: TGTGCCAGCAGCCAAAAGGGGGCCGGGACAGGGTCCTACGAGCAGTACTTC
CDR3aa: CASSQKGAGTGSYEQYF

v_gene: TRBV10-3
abundance: NA
d_gene: NA
j_gene: TRBJ2-7
CDR3nt: TGTGCCATCAGTCCGGGTCGATCCTACGAGCAGTACTTC
CDR3aa: CAISPGRSYEQYF

v_gene: TRBV7-2
abundance: NA
d_gene: TRBD1
j_gene: TRBJ1-1
CDR3nt: TGTGCCAGCAGCGAAACCGGGACAGGGACTGAAGCTTTCTTT
CDR3aa: CASSETGTGTEAFF

v_gene: TRBV7-9
abundance: NA
d_gene: NA
j_gene: TRBJ1-5
CDR3nt: TGTGCCAGCAGCTCGGCGGGGGCTGGCAATCAGCCCCAGCATTTT
CDR3aa: CASSSAGAGNQPQHF

v_gene: TRBV6-6
abundance: once
d_gene: TRBD1
j_gene: TRBJ2-7
CDR3nt: TGTGCCAGCAAAGGACAGGGTACCTACGAGCAGTACTTC
CDR3aa: CASKGQGTYEQYF

v_gene: TRBV4-3
abundance: NA
d_gene: TRBD2
j_gene: TRBJ2-1
CDR3nt: TGCGCCAGCAGCCAAGGGTCTAGCGGGATGCGTTACAATGAGCAGTTCTTC
CDR3aa: CASSQGSSGMRYNEQFF

v_gene: TRBV29-1
abundance: NA
d_gene: NA
j_gene: TRBJ2-7
CDR3nt: TGCAGCGTTGAAGGTAAGACAAGCGGCTACGAGCAGTACTTC
CDR3aa: CSVEGKTSGYEQYF

v_gene: TRBV27
abundance: NA
d_gene: NA
j_gene: TRBJ2-7
CDR3nt: TGTGCCAGCAGTTTACGGGCAGAAGGGAGGTACGAGCAGTACTTC
CDR3aa: CASSLRAEGRYEQYF

v_gene: TRBV30
abundance: once
d_gene: TRBD2
j_gene: TRBJ2-3
CDR3nt: TGTGCCTGGAGTGTAATTAGGACTAGCCGAGGGTCCACAGATACGCAGTATTTT
CDR3aa: CAWSVIRTSRGSTDTQYF

v_gene: TRBV30
abundance: NA
d_gene: TRBD2
j_gene: TRBJ2-5
CDR3nt: TGTGCCTGGAGTATGGCGGGAGGAGAGACCCAGTACTTC
CDR3aa: CAWSMAGGETQYF

v_gene: TRBV7-9
abundance: NA
d_gene: TRBD2
j_gene: TRBJ2-1
CDR3nt: TGTGCCAGCAGCTCCCGAGGGGCGGGAGTCACCCGAGAGTTCTTC
CDR3aa: CASSSRGAGVTREFF

v_gene: TRBV30
abundance: NA
d_gene: TRBD1
j_gene: TRBJ2-2
CDR3nt: TGTGCCTGGGACAGGGGGCCAACCGGGGAGCTGTTTTTT
CDR3aa: CAWDRGPTGELFF

v_gene: TRBV21-1
abundance: NA
d_gene: NA
j_gene: TRBJ2-5
CDR3nt: TGTGCCAGCAGCAAAAAGGTGGGGCGGGAGAGGACAGGGGAGACCCAGTACTTC
CDR3aa: CASSKKVGRERTGETQYF

v_gene: TRBV13
abundance: NA
d_gene: NA
j_gene: TRBJ1-6
CDR3nt: TGTGCCAGCAGTTCCCGGGGCGGGGTTTGGAATTCACCCCTCCACTTT
CDR3aa: CASSSRGGVWNSPLHF

v_gene: TRBV21-1
abundance: NA
d_gene: NA
j_gene: TRBJ2-7
CDR3nt: TGTGCCAGCAGCAATAGGACACTTATCTACGAGCAGTACTTC
CDR3aa: CASSNRTLIYEQYF

v_gene: TRBV7-2
abundance: NA
d_gene: NA
j_gene: TRBJ2-4
CDR3nt: TGTGCCAGCAGCTTCGTGACAGGTGGATTAGTAACAGCCAAAAACATTCAGTACTTC
CDR3aa: CASSFVTGGLVTAKNIQYF

v_gene: TRBV27
abundance: NA
d_gene: NA
j_gene: TRBJ1-4
CDR3nt: TGTGCCAGCAGTTACCGGGGGGCAGGAACTAATGAAAAACTGTTTTTT
CDR3aa: CASSYRGAGTNEKLFF

v_gene: TRBV7-3
abundance: NA
d_gene: NA
j_gene: TRBJ2-1
CDR3nt: TGTGCCAGCAGCTTACTAGGATCGGATGAGCAGTTCTTC
CDR3aa: CASSLLGSDEQFF

v_gene: TRBV18
abundance: NA
d_gene: TRBD1
j_gene: TRBJ2-7
CDR3nt: TGTGCCAGCTCACGACAGGGGTCCTACGAGCAGTACTTC
CDR3aa: CASSRQGSYEQYF

v_gene: TRBV27
abundance: NA
d_gene: NA
j_gene: TRBJ2-7
CDR3nt: TGTGCCAGCAGTTTATCCCCTATTACCTCCTACGAGCAGTACTTC
CDR3aa: CASSLSPITSYEQYF

v_gene: TRBV7-2
abundance: NA
d_gene: NA
j_gene: TRBJ2-3
CDR3nt: TGTGCCAGCAGCTCCCGACCCGGAGGGGATACGCAGTATTTT
CDR3aa: CASSSRPGGDTQYF

v_gene: TRBV11-2
abundance: NA
d_gene: TRBD2
j_gene: TRBJ2-7
CDR3nt: TGTGCCAGCACCCCTTGGCCAGCGGGAATCGGGGAGCAGTACTTC
CDR3aa: CASTPWPAGIGEQYF

v_gene: TRBV10-3
abundance: once
d_gene: NA
j_gene: TRBJ2-5
CDR3nt: TGTGCCATCAACCGCGGAGGGGCCCAAGAGACCCAGTACTTC
CDR3aa: CAINRGGAQETQYF

v_gene: TRBV5-6
abundance: few
d_gene: NA
j_gene: TRBJ2-3
CDR3nt: TGTGCCAGCAGCTTCGAGGGAGATACGCAGTATTTT
CDR3aa: CASSFEGDTQYF

v_gene: TRBV29-1
abundance: once
d_gene: TRBD2
j_gene: TRBJ2-1
CDR3nt: TGCAGCGTTGAAGATTTTAGCGGGAGATCCTACAATGAGCAGTTCTTC
CDR3aa: CSVEDFSGRSYNEQFF

v_gene: TRBV5-8
abundance: NA
d_gene: TRBD1
j_gene: TRBJ1-5
CDR3nt: TGTGCCAGCAGCTTTAGAGACAGGGGCCATCAGCCCCAGCATTTT
CDR3aa: CASSFRDRGHQPQHF

v_gene: TRBV30
abundance: NA
d_gene: TRBD1
j_gene: TRBJ2-2
CDR3nt: TGTGCCTGGAGCAGGGACAGGGTGGAGTCCGGGGAGCTGTTTTTT
CDR3aa: CAWSRDRVESGELFF

v_gene: TRBV10-3
abundance: NA
d_gene: TRBD2
j_gene: TRBJ2-3
CDR3nt: TGTGCCATCAGCGGGACTACTAGCACAGATACGCAGTATTTT
CDR3aa: CAISGTTSTDTQYF

v_gene: TRBV7-9
abundance: NA
d_gene: TRBD2
j_gene: TRBJ2-1
CDR3nt: TGTGCCAGCAGCTTAGTCGCGGGAGGGCAGTTCTTC
CDR3aa: CASSLVAGGQFF

v_gene: TRBV11-2
abundance: NA
d_gene: TRBD2
j_gene: TRBJ2-1
CDR3nt: TGTGCCAGCAGCCCGAGGTCTAGCGGCTACAATGAGCAGTTCTTC
CDR3aa: CASSPRSSGYNEQFF

v_gene: TRBV6-5
abundance: NA
d_gene: NA
j_gene: TRBJ2-7
CDR3nt: TGTGCCAGCACCGTGGCAAGGGGCTACGAGCAGTACTTC
CDR3aa: CASTVARGYEQYF